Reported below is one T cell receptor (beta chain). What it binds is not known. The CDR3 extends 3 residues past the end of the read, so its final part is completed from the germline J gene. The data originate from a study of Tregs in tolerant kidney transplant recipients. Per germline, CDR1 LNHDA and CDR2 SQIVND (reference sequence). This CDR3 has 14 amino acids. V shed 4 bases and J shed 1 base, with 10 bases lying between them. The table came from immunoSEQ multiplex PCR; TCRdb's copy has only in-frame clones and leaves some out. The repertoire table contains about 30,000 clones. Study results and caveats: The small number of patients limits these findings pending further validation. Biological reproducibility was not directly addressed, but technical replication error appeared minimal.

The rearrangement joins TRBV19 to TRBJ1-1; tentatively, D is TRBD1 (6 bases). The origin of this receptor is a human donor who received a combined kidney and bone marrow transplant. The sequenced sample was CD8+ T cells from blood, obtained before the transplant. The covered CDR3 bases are TGTGCCAGTAGTACCCCGACAGGGAACACTGAA. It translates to CASSTPTGNTE. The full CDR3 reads CASSTPTGNTEAFF.